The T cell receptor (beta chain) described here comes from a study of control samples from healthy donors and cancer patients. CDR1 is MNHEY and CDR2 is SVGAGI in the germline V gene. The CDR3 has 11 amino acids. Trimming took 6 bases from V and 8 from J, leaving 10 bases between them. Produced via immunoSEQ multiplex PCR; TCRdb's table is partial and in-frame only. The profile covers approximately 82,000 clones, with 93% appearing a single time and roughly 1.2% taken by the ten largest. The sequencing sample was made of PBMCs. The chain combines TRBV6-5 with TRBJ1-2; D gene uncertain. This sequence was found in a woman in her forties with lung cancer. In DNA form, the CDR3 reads TGTGCCAGCAGGCGCATGGGGGGCTACACCTTC. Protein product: CASRRMGGYTF.